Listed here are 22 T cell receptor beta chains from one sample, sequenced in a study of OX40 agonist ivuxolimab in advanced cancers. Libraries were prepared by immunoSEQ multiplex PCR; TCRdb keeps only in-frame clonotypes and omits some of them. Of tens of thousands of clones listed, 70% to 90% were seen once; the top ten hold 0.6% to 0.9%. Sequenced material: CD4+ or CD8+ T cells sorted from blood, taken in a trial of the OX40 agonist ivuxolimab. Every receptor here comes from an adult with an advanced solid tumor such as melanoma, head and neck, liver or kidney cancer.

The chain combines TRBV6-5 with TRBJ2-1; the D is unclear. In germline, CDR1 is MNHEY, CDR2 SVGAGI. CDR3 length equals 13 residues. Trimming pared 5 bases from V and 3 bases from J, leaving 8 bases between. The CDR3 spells CASSVKVYNEQFF. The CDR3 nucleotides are TGTGCCAGCAGTGTAAAGGTCTACAATGAGCAGTTCTTC.

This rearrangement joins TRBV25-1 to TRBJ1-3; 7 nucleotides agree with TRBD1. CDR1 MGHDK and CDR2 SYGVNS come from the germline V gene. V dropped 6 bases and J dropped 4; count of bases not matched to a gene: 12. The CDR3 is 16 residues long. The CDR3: CASSRPRTGAGNTIYF. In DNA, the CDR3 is TGTGCCAGCAGCCGGCCCCGGACAGGCGCCGGAAACACCATATATTTT.

This chain's CDR3 is CASSRRAEAFF. The CDR3 coding sequence is TGTGCCAGCAGTCGGCGGGCTGAAGCTTTCTTT. V usage is TRBV5-6 and J usage is TRBJ1-1; D uncertain. V lost 5 bases and J 6 bases, leaving 8 bases between the germline ends. Germline V gene data show CDR1 as SGHDT and CDR2 as YYEEEE. This CDR3 spans 11 amino acids.

CDR3 loop: CAVGRGHRGSGANVLTF. CDR3 nucleotide sequence: TGTGCTGTAGGCCGGGGGCACAGGGGCTCTGGGGCCAACGTCCTGACTTTC. The chain carries TRBV19 and TRBJ2-6, with D perhaps TRBD1 (7 bases). Germline assignment: CDR1 LNHDA and CDR2 SQIVND (reference sequence). This CDR3 spans 17 amino acids.

The CDR3 is CASSQGELRGYTF. In DNA form, the CDR3 reads TGCGCCAGCAGCCAAGGTGAACTACGGGGCTACACCTTC. The chain is built from TRBV4-1 and TRBJ1-2; D gene unclear. Germline values: CDR1 MGHRA, CDR2 YSYEKL. CDR3 size: 13 residues. Between the trimmed V and J ends, which lost 1 base and 8 bases, there was a span of 11 bases.

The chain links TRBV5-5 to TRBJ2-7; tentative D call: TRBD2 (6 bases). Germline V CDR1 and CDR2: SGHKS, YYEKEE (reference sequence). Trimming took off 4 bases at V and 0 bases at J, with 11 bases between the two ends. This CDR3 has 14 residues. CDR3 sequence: CASSVSGSSYEQYF. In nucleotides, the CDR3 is TGTGCCAGCAGCGTCAGCGGGTCCTCCTACGAGCAGTACTTC.

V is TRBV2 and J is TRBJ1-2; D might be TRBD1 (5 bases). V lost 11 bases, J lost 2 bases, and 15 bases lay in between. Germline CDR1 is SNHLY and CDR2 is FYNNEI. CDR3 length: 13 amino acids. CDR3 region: CAGTGTVNYGYTF. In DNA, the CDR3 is TGTGCCGGTACCGGGACGGTGAACTATGGCTACACCTTC.

CDR3 region: CASSWGGTLRNEKLFF. CDR3 sequence (DNA): TGTGCCAGCAGTTGGGGGGGAACCCTGCGGAATGAAAAACTGTTTTTT. The chain couples TRBV28 to TRBJ1-4; D might be TRBD1 (5 bases). Germline assignment: CDR1 MDHEN and CDR2 SYDVKM. The V end was cut by 4 bases, the J end by 5 bases, with 17 bases between. The CDR3 runs 16 residues.

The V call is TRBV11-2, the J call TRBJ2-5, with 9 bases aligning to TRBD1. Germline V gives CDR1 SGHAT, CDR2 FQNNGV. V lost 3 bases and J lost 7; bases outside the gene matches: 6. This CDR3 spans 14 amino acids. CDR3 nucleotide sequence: TGTGCCAGCAGCTTTCCGGGACAGGGTGTGACCCAGTACTTC. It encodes CASSFPGQGVTQYF.

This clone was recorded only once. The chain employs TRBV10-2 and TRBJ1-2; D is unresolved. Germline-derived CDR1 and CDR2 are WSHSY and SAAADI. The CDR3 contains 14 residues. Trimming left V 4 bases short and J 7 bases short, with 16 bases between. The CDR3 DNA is TGCGCCAGCAGTGCAGTAAAGCCCCTCGGTGGCTACACCTTC. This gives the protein CASSAVKPLGGYTF.

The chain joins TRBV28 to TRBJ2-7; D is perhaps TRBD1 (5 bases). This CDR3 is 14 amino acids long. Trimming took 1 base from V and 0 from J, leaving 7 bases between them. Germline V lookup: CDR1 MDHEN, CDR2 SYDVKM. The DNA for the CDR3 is TGTGCCAGCAGTTTATATCAGGGCTCCTACGAGCAGTACTTC. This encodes CASSLYQGSYEQYF. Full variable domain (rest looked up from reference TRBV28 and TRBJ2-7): DVKVTQSSRYLVKRTGEKVFLECVQDMDHENMFWYRQDPGLGLRLIYFSYDVKMKEKGDIPEGYSVSREKKERFSLILESASTNQTSMYLCASSLYQGSYEQYFGPGTRLTVT.

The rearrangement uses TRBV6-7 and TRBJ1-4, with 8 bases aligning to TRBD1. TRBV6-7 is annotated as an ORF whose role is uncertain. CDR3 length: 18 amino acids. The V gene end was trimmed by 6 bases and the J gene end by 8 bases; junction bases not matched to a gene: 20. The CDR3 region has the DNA TGTGCCAGCAGCTACCGGCGGGGGCAGGGGGCGAGTGGGGAAAAACTGTTTTTT. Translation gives CASSYRRGQGASGEKLFF.

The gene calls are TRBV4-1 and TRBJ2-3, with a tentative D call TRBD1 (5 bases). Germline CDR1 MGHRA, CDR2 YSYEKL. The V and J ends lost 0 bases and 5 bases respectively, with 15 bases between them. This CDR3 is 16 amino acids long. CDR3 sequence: CASSQEGRNLGDTQYF. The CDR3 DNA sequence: TGCGCCAGCAGCCAAGAGGGGCGCAACTTGGGAGATACGCAGTATTTT.

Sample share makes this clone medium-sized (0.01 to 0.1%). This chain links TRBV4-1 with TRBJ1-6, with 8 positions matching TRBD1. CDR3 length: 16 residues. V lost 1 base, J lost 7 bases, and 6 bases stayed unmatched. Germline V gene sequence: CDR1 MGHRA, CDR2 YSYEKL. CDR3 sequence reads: CASSQGLRDRNSPLHF. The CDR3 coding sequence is TGCGCCAGCAGCCAAGGCCTCCGGGACAGGAATTCACCCCTCCACTTT.

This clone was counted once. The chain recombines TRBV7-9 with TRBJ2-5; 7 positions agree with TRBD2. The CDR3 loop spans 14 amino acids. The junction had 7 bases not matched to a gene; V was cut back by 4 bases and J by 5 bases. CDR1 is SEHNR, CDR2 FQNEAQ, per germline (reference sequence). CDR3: CASSSRDYGETQYF. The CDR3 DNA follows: TGTGCCAGCAGCTCCCGGGACTACGGGGAGACCCAGTACTTC. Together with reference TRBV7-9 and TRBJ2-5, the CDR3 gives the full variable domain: DTGVSQNPRHKITKRGQNVTFRCDPISEHNRLYWYRQTLGQGPEFLTYFQNEAQLEKSRLLSDRFSAERPKGSFSTLEIQRTEQGDSAMYLCASSSRDYGETQYFGPGTRLLVL.

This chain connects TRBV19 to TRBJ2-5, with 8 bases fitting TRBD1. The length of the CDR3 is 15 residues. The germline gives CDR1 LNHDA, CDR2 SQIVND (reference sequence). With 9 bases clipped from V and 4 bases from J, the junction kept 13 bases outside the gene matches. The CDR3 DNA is TGTGCCAGCAAATCACAGGGGGAAGGGGGAGAGACCCAGTACTTC. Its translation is CASKSQGEGGETQYF. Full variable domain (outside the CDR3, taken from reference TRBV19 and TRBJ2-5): DGGITQSPKYLFRKEGQNVTLSCEQNLNHDAMYWYRQDPGQGLRLIYYSQIVNDFQKGDIAEGYSVSREKKESFPLTVTSAQKNPTAFYLCASKSQGEGGETQYFGPGTRLLVL.

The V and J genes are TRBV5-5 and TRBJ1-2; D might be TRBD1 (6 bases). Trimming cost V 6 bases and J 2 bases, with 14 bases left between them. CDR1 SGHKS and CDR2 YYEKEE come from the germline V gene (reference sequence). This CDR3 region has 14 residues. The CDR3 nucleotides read TGTGCCAGCAACCTGGACAGCGCGAACTATGGCTACACCTTC. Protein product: CASNLDSANYGYTF.

Here the CDR3 reads CASSMNPQAGGETQYF. CDR3 nucleotide sequence: TGTGCCAGCAGCATGAACCCCCAAGCGGGGGGCGAGACCCAGTACTTC. The rearrangement links TRBV7-7 to TRBJ2-5; 9 bases fit TRBD2. The CDR3 has 16 residues. With 5 bases clipped from V and 5 bases from J, the junction kept 12 bases outside the gene matches. Germline V gene lookup returns CDR1 SSHAT and CDR2 FNYEAQ (reference sequence).

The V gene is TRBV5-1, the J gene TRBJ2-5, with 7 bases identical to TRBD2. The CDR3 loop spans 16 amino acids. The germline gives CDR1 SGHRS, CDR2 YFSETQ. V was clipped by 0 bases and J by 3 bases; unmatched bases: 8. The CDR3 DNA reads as TGCGCCAGCAGCTTGGCAATACTAGCGCCAGAAGAGACCCAGTACTTC. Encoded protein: CASSLAILAPEETQYF.

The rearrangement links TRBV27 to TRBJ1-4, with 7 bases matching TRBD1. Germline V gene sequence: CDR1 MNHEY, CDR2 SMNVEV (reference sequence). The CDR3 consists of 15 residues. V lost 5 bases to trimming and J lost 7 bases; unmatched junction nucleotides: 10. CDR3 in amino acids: CASSSRTGNGEKLFF. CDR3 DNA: TGTGCCAGCAGTAGCAGGACAGGTAACGGTGAAAAACTGTTTTTT.

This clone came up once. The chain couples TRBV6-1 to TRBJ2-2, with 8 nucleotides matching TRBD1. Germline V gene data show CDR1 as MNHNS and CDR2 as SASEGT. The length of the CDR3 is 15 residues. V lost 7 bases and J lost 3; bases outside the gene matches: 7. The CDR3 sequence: CASNPGTGYTGELFF. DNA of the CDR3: TGTGCCAGCAACCCCGGGACAGGATACACCGGGGAGCTGTTTTTT.

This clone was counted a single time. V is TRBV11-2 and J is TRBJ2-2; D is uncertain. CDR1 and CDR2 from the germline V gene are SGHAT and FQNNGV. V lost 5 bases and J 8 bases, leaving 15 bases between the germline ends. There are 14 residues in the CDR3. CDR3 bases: TGTGCCAGCAGCCCCCGGACCGGATTAGGGGAGCTGTTTTTT. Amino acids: CASSPRTGLGELFF.